This T cell receptor beta chain came from a study of blood T cell repertoires in COVID-19 (dated by TCRdb to the early 2020s). Regarding the complete study: Samples covering the acute and convalescent phases of COVID-19 were provided by collaborators in the United States, Italy and Spain. Where available, HLA class I and class II types were taken from metadata supplied by the sample provider and were not determined by assay-based typing. The sample metadata nearly always contained a de-identified subject ID, COVID-19 status, age in years and sex. The prospective study material was composed of cDNA or gDNA derived from T cells, B-cell-depleted T cells, or PBMCs. The repertoires were released in a freely available public database meant as a resource for research on the immune response to SARS-CoV-2. Deeply sampled blood TCRbeta repertoires from subjects exposed to, actively infected with, or recovered from COVID-19 were included in the dataset. The samples were drawn from the first 160 participants of the ongoing ImmuneRACE study and from 1,254 subjects provided by 6 global collaborators.

The immunoSEQ Assay, a bias-controlled multiplex PCR, was used to amplify TCRbeta CDR3 regions from genomic DNA. The study's processing was this. Nucleated cell counts per sample were estimated from amplification of reference gene primers within the assay. To quantify the absolute abundance of each unique TCRbeta CDR3 rearrangement, sequence reads were collapsed and filtered. For each sample, productive Simpson clonality was calculated by taking the square root of Simpson's diversity index across productive rearrangements. The table was pulled from immuneACCESS by TCRdb, which kept in-frame rearrangements only. Such tables lose some clones; where checked, under half of the loss comes from unresolved V genes, and the rest has no known cause. From that table come the V and J calls and clone size; the DNA was used to work out D and trimming. Across this sample there are 100,000 to 130,000 clones, with about 85% seen only once. The ten most abundant clones make up 4% to 5% of the sample.

Remarks on this clone: Its antigen has not been determined. Base qualities are not recorded, but no much larger clone differs from it by a single base.

Whole blood was collected in K2EDTA tubes by collaborating institutions according to the institutions' own protocols. Collaborator samples were shipped for TCRbeta analysis as frozen whole blood, isolated PBMCs, or DNA extracted from either sample type. From its cysteine to its phenylalanine, the CDR3 spans 13 amino acids. CDR3 DNA is the only sequence kept; it has 39 bases, read in frame from the first base. Compared with germline, V lacks 7 bases and J lacks 4 bases; bases without a gene match: 5. The germline V gene yields MNHEY for CDR1 and SVGAGI for CDR2. Summary of the overall study and its limitations: The quantity of clinical and demographic metadata differed by source and by participant and was supplied without curation.

Sequencing was performed on peripheral blood. The sequence derives from a woman aged 65 to 85 with acute or convalescent COVID-19. The sequence is built from TRBV6-5 and TRBJ1-1; the central 8 bases match TRBD1. Here is the DNA: TGTGCCAGCAAGGGACAGGTGGCCACTGAAGCTTTCTTT. It encodes CASKGQVATEAFF.